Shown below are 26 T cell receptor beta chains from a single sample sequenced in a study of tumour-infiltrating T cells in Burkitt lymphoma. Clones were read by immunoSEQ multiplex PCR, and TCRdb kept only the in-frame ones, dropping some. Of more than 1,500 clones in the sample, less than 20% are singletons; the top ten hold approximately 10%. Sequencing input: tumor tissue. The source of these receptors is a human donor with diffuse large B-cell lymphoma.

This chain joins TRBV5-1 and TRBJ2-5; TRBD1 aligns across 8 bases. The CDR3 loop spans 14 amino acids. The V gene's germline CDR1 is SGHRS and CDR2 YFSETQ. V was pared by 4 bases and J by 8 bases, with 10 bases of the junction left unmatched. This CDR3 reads CASSPPGQGATQYF. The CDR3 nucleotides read TGCGCCAGCAGCCCCCCCGGACAGGGAGCAACCCAGTACTTC.

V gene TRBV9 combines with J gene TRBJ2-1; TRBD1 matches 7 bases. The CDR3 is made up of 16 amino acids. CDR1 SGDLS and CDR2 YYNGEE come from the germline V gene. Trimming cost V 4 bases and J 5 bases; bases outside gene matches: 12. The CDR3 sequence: CASSPQDRTPHNEQFF. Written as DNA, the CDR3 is TGTGCCAGCAGCCCCCAGGACAGGACGCCCCACAATGAGCAGTTCTTC. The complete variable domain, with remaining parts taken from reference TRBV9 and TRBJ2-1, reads DSGVTQTPKHLITATGQRVTLRCSPRSGDLSVYWYQQSLDQGLQFLIQYYNGEERAKGNILERFSAQQFPDLHSELNLSSLELGDSALYFCASSPQDRTPHNEQFFGPGTRLTVL.

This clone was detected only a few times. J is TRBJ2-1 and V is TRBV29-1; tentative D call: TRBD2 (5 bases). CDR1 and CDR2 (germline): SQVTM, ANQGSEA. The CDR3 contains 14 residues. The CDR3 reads CTIERRPPYNEQFF. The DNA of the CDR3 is TGCACCATAGAAAGGAGGCCGCCCTACAATGAGCAGTTCTTC.

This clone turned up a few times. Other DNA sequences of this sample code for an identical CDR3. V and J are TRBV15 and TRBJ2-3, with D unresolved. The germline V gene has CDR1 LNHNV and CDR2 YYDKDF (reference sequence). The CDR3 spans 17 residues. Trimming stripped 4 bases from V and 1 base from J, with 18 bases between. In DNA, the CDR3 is TGTGCCACCAGCACCAGTCGTGGAGCTCTCGGCACAGATACGCAGTATTTT. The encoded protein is CATSTSRGALGTDTQYF.

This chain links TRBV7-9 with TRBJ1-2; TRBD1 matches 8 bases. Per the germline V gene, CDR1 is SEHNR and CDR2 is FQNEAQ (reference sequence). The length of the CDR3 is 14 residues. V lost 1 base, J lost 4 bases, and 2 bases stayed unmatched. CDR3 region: CASSLVGQGYGYTF. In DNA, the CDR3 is TGTGCCAGCAGCTTAGTAGGACAGGGCTATGGCTACACCTTC.

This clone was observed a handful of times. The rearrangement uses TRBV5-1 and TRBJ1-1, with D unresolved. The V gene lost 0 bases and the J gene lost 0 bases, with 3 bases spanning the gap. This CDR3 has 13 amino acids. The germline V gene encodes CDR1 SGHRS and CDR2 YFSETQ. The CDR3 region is CASSLGLNTEAFF. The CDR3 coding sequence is TGCGCCAGCAGCTTGGGGTTGAACACTGAAGCTTTCTTT.

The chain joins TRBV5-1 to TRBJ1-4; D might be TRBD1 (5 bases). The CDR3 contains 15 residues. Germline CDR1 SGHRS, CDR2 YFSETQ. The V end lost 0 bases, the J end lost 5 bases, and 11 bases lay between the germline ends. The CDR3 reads CASSLVGDGNEKLFF. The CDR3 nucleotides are TGCGCCAGCAGCTTGGTGGGGGATGGGAATGAAAAACTGTTTTTT.

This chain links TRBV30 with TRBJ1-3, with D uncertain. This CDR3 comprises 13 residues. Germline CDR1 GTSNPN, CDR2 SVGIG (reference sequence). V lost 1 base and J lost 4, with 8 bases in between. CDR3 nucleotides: TGTGCCTGGAGTGACTTCTACGGAAACACCATATATTTT. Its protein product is CAWSDFYGNTIYF. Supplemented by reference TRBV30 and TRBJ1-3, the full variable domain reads SQTIHQWPATLVQPVGSPLSLECTVEGTSNPNLYWYRQAAGRGLQLLFYSVGIGQISSEVPQNLSASRPQDRQFILSSKKLLLSDSGFYLCAWSDFYGNTIYFGEGSWLTVV.

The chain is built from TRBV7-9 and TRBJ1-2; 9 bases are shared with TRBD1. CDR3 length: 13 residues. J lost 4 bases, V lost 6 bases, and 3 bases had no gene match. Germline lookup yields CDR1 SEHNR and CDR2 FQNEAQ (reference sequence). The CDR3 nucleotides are TGTGCCAGCAGTTACAGGGGGCCCTATGGCTACACCTTC. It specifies CASSYRGPYGYTF.

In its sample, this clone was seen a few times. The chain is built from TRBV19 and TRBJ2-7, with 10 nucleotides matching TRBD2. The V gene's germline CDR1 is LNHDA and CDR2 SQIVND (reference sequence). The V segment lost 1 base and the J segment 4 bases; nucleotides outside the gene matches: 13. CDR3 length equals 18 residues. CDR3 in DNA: TGTGCCAGTAGTATAGGACCGGGACTAGCGCCGGGCGGGTACGAGCAGTACTTC. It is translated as CASSIGPGLAPGGYEQYF.

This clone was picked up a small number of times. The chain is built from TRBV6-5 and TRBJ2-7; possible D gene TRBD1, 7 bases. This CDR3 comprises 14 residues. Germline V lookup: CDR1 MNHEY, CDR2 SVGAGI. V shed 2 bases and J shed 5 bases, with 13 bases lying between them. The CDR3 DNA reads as TGTGCCAGCAGTTACGGGCAGGGGGGAGACGAGCAGTACTTC. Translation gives CASSYGQGGDEQYF.

CDR3 bases: TGTGCCAGCAGTTTAGGGGTTTATTCCTACGAGCAGTACTTC. Translation: CASSLGVYSYEQYF. This chain connects TRBV28 to TRBJ2-7; no clear D. Germline CDR1 is MDHEN and CDR2 is SYDVKM. CDR3 length: 14 residues. The V gene lost 2 bases and the J gene lost 1 base, with 9 bases spanning the gap.

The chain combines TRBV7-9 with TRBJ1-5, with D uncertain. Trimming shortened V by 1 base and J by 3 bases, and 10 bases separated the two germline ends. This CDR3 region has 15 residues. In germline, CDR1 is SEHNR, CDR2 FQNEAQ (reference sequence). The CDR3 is CASSLVSGVNQPQHF. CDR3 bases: TGTGCCAGCAGCTTAGTCTCCGGGGTCAATCAGCCCCAGCATTTT.

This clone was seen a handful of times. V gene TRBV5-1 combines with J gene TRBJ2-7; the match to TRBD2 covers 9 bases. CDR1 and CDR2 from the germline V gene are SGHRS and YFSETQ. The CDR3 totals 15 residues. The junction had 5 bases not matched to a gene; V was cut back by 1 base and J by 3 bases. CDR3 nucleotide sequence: TGCGCCAGCAGCTTGTCGGCGGGGGGGAACTACGAGCAGTACTTC. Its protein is CASSLSAGGNYEQYF.

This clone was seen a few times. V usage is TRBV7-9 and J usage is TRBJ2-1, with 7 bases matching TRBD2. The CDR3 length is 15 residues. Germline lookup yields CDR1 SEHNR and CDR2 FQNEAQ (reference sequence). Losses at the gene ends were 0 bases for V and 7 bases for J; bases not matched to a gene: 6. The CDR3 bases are TGTGCCAGCAGCTTAGCGGGAGGGCCCGGGAATGAGCAGTTCTTC. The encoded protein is CASSLAGGPGNEQFF.

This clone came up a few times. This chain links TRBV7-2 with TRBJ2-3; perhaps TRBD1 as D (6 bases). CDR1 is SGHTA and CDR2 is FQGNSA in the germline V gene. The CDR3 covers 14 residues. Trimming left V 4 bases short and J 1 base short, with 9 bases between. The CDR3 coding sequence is TGTGCCAGCAGCTGGAACAGGGGCACAGATACGCAGTATTTT. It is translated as CASSWNRGTDTQYF.

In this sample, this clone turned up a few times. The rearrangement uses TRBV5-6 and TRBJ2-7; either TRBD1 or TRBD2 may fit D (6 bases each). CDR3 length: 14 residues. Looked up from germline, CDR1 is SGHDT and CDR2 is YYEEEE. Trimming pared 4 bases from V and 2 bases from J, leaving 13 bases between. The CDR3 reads CASSRWGAPYEQYF. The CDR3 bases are TGTGCCAGCAGCCGGTGGGGGGCCCCCTACGAGCAGTACTTC.

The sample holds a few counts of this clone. CDR3 protein: CASSSATSGPTDTQYF. The CDR3 nucleotides are TGTGCCAGCAGTTCCGCGACTAGCGGCCCCACAGATACGCAGTATTTT. The J gene is TRBJ2-3, the V gene TRBV27; TRBD2 matches at 9 bases. The V segment lost 4 bases and the J segment 2 bases; nucleotides outside the gene matches: 7. Germline lookup yields CDR1 MNHEY and CDR2 SMNVEV (reference sequence). The CDR3 length is 16 residues.

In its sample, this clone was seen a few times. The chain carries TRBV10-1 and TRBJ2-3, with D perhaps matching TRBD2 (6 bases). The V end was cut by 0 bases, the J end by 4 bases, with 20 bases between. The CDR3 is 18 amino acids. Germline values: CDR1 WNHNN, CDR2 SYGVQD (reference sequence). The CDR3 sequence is CASSESPPGIAVSDTQYF. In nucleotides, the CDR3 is TGCGCCAGCAGTGAGTCGCCCCCGGGGATAGCGGTATCAGATACGCAGTATTTT.

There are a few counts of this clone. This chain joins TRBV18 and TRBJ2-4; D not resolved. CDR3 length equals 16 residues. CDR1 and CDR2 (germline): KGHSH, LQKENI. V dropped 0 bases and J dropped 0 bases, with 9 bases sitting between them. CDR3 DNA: TGTGCCAGCTCACCACCGAAGGTGATAGCCAAAAACATTCAGTACTTC. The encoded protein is CASSPPKVIAKNIQYF.

Here the CDR3 DNA reads TGTGCCAGTAGTCGACTGAGCAATGAGCAGTTCTTC. Protein sequence: CASSRLSNEQFF. The chain links TRBV19 to TRBJ2-1; D is unclear. Trimming removed 5 bases at V and 6 bases at J, with 8 bases between. Germline V gene lookup returns CDR1 LNHDA and CDR2 SQIVND (reference sequence). The CDR3 covers 12 residues.

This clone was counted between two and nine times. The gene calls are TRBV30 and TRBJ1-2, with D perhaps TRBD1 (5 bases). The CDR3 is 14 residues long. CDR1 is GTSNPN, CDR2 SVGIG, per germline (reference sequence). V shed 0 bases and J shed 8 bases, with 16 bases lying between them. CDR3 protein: CAWSVGTHLDGYTF. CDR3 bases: TGTGCCTGGAGTGTAGGGACCCACTTAGACGGCTACACCTTC. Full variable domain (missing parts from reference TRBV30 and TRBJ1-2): SQTIHQWPATLVQPVGSPLSLECTVEGTSNPNLYWYRQAAGRGLQLLFYSVGIGQISSEVPQNLSASRPQDRQFILSSKKLLLSDSGFYLCAWSVGTHLDGYTFGSGTRLTVV.

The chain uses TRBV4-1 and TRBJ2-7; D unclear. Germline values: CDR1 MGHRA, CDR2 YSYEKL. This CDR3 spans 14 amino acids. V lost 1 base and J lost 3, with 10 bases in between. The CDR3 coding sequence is TGCGCCAGCAGCCAAGCAGTGGAGAACTACGAGCAGTACTTC. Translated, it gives CASSQAVENYEQYF.

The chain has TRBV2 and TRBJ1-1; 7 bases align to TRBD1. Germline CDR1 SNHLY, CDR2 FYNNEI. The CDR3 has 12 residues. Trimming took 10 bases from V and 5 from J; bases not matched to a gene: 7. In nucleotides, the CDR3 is TGTGCCAACAGGGGTTGGAAGACTGAAGCTTTCTTT. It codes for CANRGWKTEAFF.

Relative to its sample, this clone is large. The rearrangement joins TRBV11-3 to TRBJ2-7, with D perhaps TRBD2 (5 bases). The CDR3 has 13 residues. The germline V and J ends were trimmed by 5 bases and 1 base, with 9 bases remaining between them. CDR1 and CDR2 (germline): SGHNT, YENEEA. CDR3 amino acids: CASSPRGSYEQYF. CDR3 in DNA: TGTGCCAGCAGCCCAAGAGGGTCCTACGAGCAGTACTTC. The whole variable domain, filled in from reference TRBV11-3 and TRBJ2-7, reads EAGVVQSPRYKIIEKKQPVAFWCNPISGHNTLYWYLQNLGQGPELLIRYENEEAVDDSQLPKDRFSAERLKGVDSTLKIQPAELGDSAVYLCASSPRGSYEQYFGPGTRLTVT.

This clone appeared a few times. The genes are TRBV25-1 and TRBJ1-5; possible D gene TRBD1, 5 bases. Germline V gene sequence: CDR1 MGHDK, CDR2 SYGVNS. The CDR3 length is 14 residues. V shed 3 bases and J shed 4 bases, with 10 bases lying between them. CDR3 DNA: TGTGCCAGCAGTGATCAGGGCCAGAATCAGCCCCAGCATTTT. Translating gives CASSDQGQNQPQHF. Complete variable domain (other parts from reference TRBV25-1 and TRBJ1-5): EADIYQTPRYLVIGTGKKITLECSQTMGHDKMYWYQQDPGMELHLIHYSYGVNSTEKGDLSSESTVSRIRTEHFPLTLESARPSHTSQYLCASSDQGQNQPQHFGDGTRLSIL.